This TCR beta chain was sequenced in a study of cytomegalovirus exposure and HLA in healthy donors. The donors were members of the validation cohort comprising approximately 110 subjects, separate from the roughly 600-subject first cohort. Study results and caveats: It was reportedly the case that the classifier diagnosed cytomegalovirus status with high specificity and sensitivity. Most TCR sequences were uncommon, yet certain public TCRs appeared in many donors.

The germline CDR1 and CDR2 sequences are MGHRA and YSYEKL. This CDR3 is 16 amino acids long. V was pared by 4 bases and J by 4 bases, with 8 bases of the junction left unmatched. Some clones are missing from TCRdb's copy, which holds only in-frame ones; the method was immunoSEQ multiplex PCR. Among about 280,000 clones listed, roughly 90% were seen once. Comments on this clone: As yet, its antigen is unknown.

The chain joins TRBV4-1 to TRBJ2-1; 9 positions agree with TRBD2. The sequence derives from a woman between 18 and 30 years old in good health and CMV-seronegative. Sequencing was done on a sample of PBMCs. The chain's CDR3 is CASSLTSLAGYNEQFF. DNA of the CDR3: TGCGCCAGCAGCCTCACCTCCCTAGCGGGGTACAATGAGCAGTTCTTC.